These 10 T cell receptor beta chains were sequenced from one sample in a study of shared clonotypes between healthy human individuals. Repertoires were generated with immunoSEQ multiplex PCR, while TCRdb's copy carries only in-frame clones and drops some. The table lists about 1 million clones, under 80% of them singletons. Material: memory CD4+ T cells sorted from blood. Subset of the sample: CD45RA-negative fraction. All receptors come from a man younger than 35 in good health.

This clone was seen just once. The CDR3, as DNA: TGTGCCAGCAGCCCGCGACTTACCGGGAGGACCCACTACGAGCAGTACTTC. Its translation is CASSPRLTGRTHYEQYF. J is TRBJ2-7 and V is TRBV5-6; 7 bases line up with TRBD2. Germline lookup yields CDR1 SGHDT and CDR2 YYEEEE. V lost 4 bases and J lost 3; bases outside the gene matches: 16. The CDR3 contains 17 residues.

The CDR3 DNA is TGTGCCAGCAGTCCCGACAGGGGAGGATCCTACGAGCAGTACTTC. Protein sequence: CASSPDRGGSYEQYF. V gene TRBV2 combines with J gene TRBJ2-7, with 8 nucleotides matching TRBD1. Germline CDR1 reads SNHLY; CDR2 reads FYNNEI. Trimming cost V 5 bases and J 1 base; bases outside gene matches: 7. The CDR3 contains 15 residues.

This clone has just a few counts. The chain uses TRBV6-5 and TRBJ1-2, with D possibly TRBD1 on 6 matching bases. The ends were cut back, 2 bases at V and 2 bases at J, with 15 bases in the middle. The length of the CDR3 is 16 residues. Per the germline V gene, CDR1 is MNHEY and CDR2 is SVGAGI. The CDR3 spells CASSYLSGGANYGYTF. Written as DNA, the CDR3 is TGTGCCAGCAGTTACCTCTCGGGGGGCGCGAACTATGGCTACACCTTC.

CDR3 bases: TGTGCCAGCAGCTCCCTCGGCAGTGAAGCTTTCTTT. Its protein is CASSSLGSEAFF. This chain joins TRBV5-6 and TRBJ1-1; D unresolved. In germline, CDR1 is SGHDT, CDR2 YYEEEE. This CDR3 spans 12 amino acids. V shed 3 bases and J shed 7 bases, with 10 bases lying between them.

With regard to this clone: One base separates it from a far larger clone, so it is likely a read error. CDR3 sequence: CASSPQGNTGELFF. The CDR3, as DNA: TGTGCCAGCAGTCCACAGGGGAACACCGGGGAGCTGTTTTTT. The V call is TRBV6-1, the J call TRBJ2-2; perhaps TRBD1 as D (6 bases). Trimming took 5 bases from V and 1 from J, leaving 8 bases between them. This CDR3 contains 14 residues. Germline V CDR1 and CDR2: MNHNS, SASEGT.

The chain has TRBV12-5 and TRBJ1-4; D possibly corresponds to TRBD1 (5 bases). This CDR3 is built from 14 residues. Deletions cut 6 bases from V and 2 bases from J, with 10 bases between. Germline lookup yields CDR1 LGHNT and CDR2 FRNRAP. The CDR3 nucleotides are TGTGCTAGTGGCTCGGGGGAGACTAATGAAAAACTGTTTTTT. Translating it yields CASGSGETNEKLFF.

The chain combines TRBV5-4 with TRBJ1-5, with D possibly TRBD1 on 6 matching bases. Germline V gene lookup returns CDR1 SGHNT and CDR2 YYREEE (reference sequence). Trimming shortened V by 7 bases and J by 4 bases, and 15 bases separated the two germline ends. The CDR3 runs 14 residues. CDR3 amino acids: CASAIAGENQPQHF. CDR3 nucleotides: TGTGCCAGCGCCATTGCAGGGGAAAATCAGCCCCAGCATTTT. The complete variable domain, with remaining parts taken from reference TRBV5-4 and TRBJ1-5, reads ETGVTQSPTHLIKTRGQQVTLRCSSQSGHNTVSWYQQALGQGPQFIFQYYREEENGRGNFPPRFSGLQFPNYSSELNVNALELDDSALYLCASAIAGENQPQHFGDGTRLSIL.

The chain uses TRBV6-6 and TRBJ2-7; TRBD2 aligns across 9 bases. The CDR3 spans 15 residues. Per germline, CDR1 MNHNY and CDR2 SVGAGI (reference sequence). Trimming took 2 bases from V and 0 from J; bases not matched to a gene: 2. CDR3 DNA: TGTGCCAGCAGTTACACTAGCGGGTTCTCCTACGAGCAGTACTTC. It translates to CASSYTSGFSYEQYF.

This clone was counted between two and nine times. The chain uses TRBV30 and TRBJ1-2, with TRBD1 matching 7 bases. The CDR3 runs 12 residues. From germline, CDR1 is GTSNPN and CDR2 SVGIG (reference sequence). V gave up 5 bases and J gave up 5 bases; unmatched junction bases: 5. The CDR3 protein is CAWGDRKYGYTF. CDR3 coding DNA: TGTGCCTGGGGGGACAGAAAATATGGCTACACCTTC.

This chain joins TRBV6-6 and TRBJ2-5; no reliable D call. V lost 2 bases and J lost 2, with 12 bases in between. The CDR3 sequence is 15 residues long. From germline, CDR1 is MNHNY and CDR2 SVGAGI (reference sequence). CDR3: CASSYGPHIQETQYF. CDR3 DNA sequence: TGTGCCAGCAGTTACGGACCGCACATTCAAGAGACCCAGTACTTC.